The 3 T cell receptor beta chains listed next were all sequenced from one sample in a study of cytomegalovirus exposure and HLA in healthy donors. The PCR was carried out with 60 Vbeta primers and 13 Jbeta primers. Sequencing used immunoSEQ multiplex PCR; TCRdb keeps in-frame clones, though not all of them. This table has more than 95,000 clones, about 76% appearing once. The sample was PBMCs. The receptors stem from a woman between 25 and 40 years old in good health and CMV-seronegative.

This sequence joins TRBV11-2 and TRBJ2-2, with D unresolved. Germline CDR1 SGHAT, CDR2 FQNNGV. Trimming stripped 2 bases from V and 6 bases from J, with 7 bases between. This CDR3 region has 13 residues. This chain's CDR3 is CASSLSRSGELFF. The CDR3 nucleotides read TGTGCCAGCAGCTTATCTCGGTCCGGGGAGCTGTTTTTT.

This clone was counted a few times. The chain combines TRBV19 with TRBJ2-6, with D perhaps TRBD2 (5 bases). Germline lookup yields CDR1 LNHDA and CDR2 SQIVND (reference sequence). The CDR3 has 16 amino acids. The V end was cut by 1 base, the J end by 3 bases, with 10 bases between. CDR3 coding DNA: TGTGCCAGTAGTATAGGTTTCAGCGGTGGGGCCAACGTCCTGACTTTC. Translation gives CASSIGFSGGANVLTF. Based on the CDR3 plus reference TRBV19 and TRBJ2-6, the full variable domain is DGGITQSPKYLFRKEGQNVTLSCEQNLNHDAMYWYRQDPGQGLRLIYYSQIVNDFQKGDIAEGYSVSREKKESFPLTVTSAQKNPTAFYLCASSIGFSGGANVLTFGAGSRLTVL.

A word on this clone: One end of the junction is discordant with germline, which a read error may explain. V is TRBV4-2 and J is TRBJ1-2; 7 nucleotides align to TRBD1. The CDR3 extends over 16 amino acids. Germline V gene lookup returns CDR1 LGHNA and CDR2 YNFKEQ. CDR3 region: CASSVTGAAFNDGYTF. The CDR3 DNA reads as TGTGCCAGCAGCGTTACAGGGGCCGCTTTTAACGATGGCTACACCTTC.